This entry describes one T cell receptor (beta chain). Germline assignment: CDR1 MGHRA and CDR2 YSYEKL. Losses at the gene ends were 4 bases for V and 5 bases for J; bases not matched to a gene: 8. The CDR3 has 17 residues. The authors' processing: Counts of nucleated cells, estimated from reference gene primer amplification, were obtained. Data came from immunoSEQ multiplex PCR; TCRdb stores just in-frame clones and leaves some out. V and J calls plus clone size are reproduced from that table; the DNA served to infer D and trimming. The sample contains just over 300,000 clones, approximately 88% of which appear only once. The sample originates from a study of blood T cell repertoires in COVID-19.

The rearrangement joins TRBV4-1 to TRBJ2-3; TRBD2 matches 14 bases. This sequence originates from a woman aged 18-30 years who had recovered from COVID-19. The sequencing input was PBMCs or T cells enriched from blood (not recorded which). CDR3 loop: CASSRPTSGRAGDTQYF. The CDR3 DNA reads TGCGCCAGCAGCCGACCGACTAGCGGGAGGGCCGGAGATACGCAGTATTTT.